This T cell receptor (beta chain) was profiled in a study of T cell clones after liver transplantation. Study-wide context: Without induction therapy, subjects received standard immunosuppression until 12-24 months post-transplant.

Concerning this clone itself: The target antigen is unknown.

Study findings and constraints: Low donor cell numbers restricted donor-reactive repertoire measurement in a couple of subjects. Rather than being deleted, graft donor-reactive T cells may have moved into the graft.

Sequencing of dividing CFSE-low cells from the MLR defined alloreactive TCRbeta sequences. The assay was immunoSEQ multiplex PCR, and TCRdb's table has in-frame clones only and misses some. Here the sample spans some 1,300 clones, roughly 29% being singletons. The CDR3 extends over 14 amino acids. Trimming took off 4 bases at V and 0 bases at J, with 7 bases between the two ends. Germline V CDR1 and CDR2: MNHEY, SVGAGI. The rearrangement uses TRBV6-5 and TRBJ2-1, with TRBD2 as a possible D gene (5 bases). The sequenced sample was CD8+ T cells from PBMCs cultured with third-party cells. The receptor comes from a human patient who received a liver transplant. Some T cells may be the graft donor's. DNA for the CDR3: TGTGCCAGCAGTTGGAGCGGCTCCTACAATGAGCAGTTCTTC. Its protein is CASSWSGSYNEQFF.